The rows below give T cell receptor beta chains drawn from one sample of a study of Graves' ophthalmopathy and Graves' hyperthyroidism. TCRdb itself ran the multiplex PCR reads through MiXCR, one entry per CDR3 protein. The sample holds some 1.1 million distinct CDR3 sequences; about two fifths are singletons and the top ten take over 8.5%. Input material: peripheral blood or thyroid tissue (not recorded which). These receptors came from an adult man with Graves' hyperthyroidism. The CDR3 runs from the conserved cysteine through the conserved F or W. The D gene is left open where the match is weak. Rows give clone size only sometimes, using once, few, many, or a class for an expanded clone.

many	TRBV7-6	TRBD1	TRBJ2-7	CASSLGTWTGAYEQYF	TGTGCCAGCAGCTTAGGGACGTGGACAGGGGCCTACGAGCAGTACTTC
few	TRBV12-3/TRBV12-4	-	TRBJ1-1	CASSQGRSAEAFF	TGTGCCAGCAGCCAAGGGAGGTCGGCCGAAGCTTTCTTT
few	TRBV4-3	TRBD1	TRBJ1-4	CASSRTGATNEKLFF	TGCGCCAGCAGCCGAACAGGGGCAACTAATGAAAAACTGTTTTTT
many	TRBV7-9	-	TRBJ1-1	CASSRGTEAFF	TGTGCCAGTAGTAGGGGCACTGAAGCTTTCTTT
-	TRBV29-1	TRBD1	TRBJ2-2	CSVRTGTGELFF	TGCAGCGTCCGGACAGGCACCGGGGAGCTGTTTTTT
few	TRBV4-3	-	TRBJ2-7	CASSQEDSAEQYF	TGCGCCAGCAGCCAAGAGGACTCTGCCGAGCAGTACTTC
many	TRBV7-6	-	TRBJ2-5	CASSLERGGGGSETQYF	TGTGCCAGCAGCTTAGAGCGAGGAGGGGGTGGTTCGGAGACCCAGTACTTC
few	TRBV12-3/TRBV12-4	-	TRBJ1-4	CASRINRSEKLFF	TGTGCCAGCAGAATTAACAGGAGTGAAAAACTGTTTTTT
-	TRBV9	-	TRBJ2-5	CASSGREGYF	TGTGCCAGCAGCGGGAGGGAAGGGTACTTC
few	TRBV6-7	-	TRBJ1-3	CASSYLIGQSLSGNTIYF	TGTGCCAGCAGTTACCTAATCGGACAGAGCCTCTCTGGAAACACCATATATTTT
many	TRBV20-1	-	TRBJ2-2	CSASPGNTGELFF	TGCAGTGCTAGTCCAGGAAACACCGGGGAGCTGTTTTTT
few	TRBV12-3/TRBV12-4	-	TRBJ1-2	CASSDAYGYTF	TGTGCCAGCAGCGACGCCTACGGCTACACCTTC
-	TRBV29-1	-	TRBJ2-7	CSVAGQTRFSEQYF	TGCAGCGTGGCCGGACAGACGCGTTTCAGCGAGCAGTACTTC
many	TRBV6-2/TRBV6-3	TRBD1	TRBJ2-5	CASSYGTVGTQYF	TGTGCCAGCAGTTACGGGACAGTCGGGACCCAGTACTTC
-	TRBV13	-	TRBJ2-7	CASSTRDHTYEQYF	TGTGCCAGCAGCACCCGGGACCACACCTACGAGCAGTACTTC
many	TRBV11-2	-	TRBJ2-5	CASSSGDRPGDQETQYF	TGTGCCAGCAGCTCCGGAGACAGACCTGGCGACCAAGAGACCCAGTACTTC
few	TRBV6-5	-	TRBJ1-1	CASSYVRSSRADF	TGTGCCAGCAGTTACGTCCGGAGTTCAAGAGCGGACTTT
few	TRBV7-8	TRBD1	TRBJ1-6	CASIEGQTLNSPLHF	TGTGCCAGCATCGAGGGACAGACTCTTAATTCACCCCTCCACTTT
many	TRBV7-3	-	TRBJ1-2	CASSLTGQETKIYGYTF	TGTGCCAGCAGCTTAACTGGACAAGAAACTAAAATCTATGGCTACACCTTC
many	TRBV7-9	-	TRBJ1-5	CASSWGGSNQPQHF	TGTGCCAGCAGCTGGGGGGGGAGCAATCAGCCCCAGCATTTT
-	TRBV2	TRBD1	TRBJ1-5	CASTDPGQGPQHF	TGTGCCAGCACGGACCCGGGACAGGGGCCCCAGCATTTT
-	TRBV12-3/TRBV12-4	TRBD1	TRBJ1-2	CASSLRRGQGGYTF	TGTGCCAGCAGTTTAAGGCGGGGACAGGGGGGCTACACCTTC
many	TRBV6-6	-	TRBJ1-3	CASSDLRDRLSGNTIYF	TGTGCCAGCAGTGACCTTCGGGACCGTCTCTCTGGAAACACCATATATTTT
-	TRBV7-2	TRBD1	TRBJ1-1	CASNGQGGQGAEAFF	TGTGCCAGCAACGGACAGGGGGGGCAGGGGGCTGAAGCTTTCTTT
-	TRBV28	-	TRBJ1-2	CASSRFLLPGYTF	TGTGCCAGCAGTCGTTTCTTACTTCCTGGCTACACCTTC
once	TRBV27	-	TRBJ1-1	CASRTAGWTEASF	TGTGCCAGCAGGACCGCAGGTTGGACTGAAGCTTCCTTT
-	TRBV14	-	TRBJ2-2	CASSQQRLANTGELFF	TGTGCCAGCAGCCAACAGCGCCTCGCGAACACCGGGGAGCTGTTTTTT
few	TRBV7-3	-	TRBJ2-7	CASSQKTGVLAYEQYF	TGTGCCAGCAGCCAGAAAACCGGGGTATTAGCCTACGAGCAGTACTTC
-	TRBV5-1	TRBD2	TRBJ2-7	CASSLGGLAGTIYF	TGCGCCAGCAGCTTGGGGGGACTAGCGGGAACCATCTACTTC
many	TRBV20-1	-	TRBJ2-5	CSARVRQFQETQYF	TGCAGTGCTAGAGTTCGGCAGTTCCAAGAGACCCAGTACTTC
few	TRBV6-5	TRBD1	TRBJ1-4	CASSYSPGQGNEKLFF	TGTGCCAGCAGTTACTCCCCGGGACAGGGTAATGAAAAACTGTTTTTT
many	TRBV7-9	-	TRBJ1-5	CASSLGGFASLSAQHF	TGTGCCAGCAGCTTAGGCGGGTTCGCCTCCCTATCGGCCCAGCATTTT
few	TRBV28	-	TRBJ2-7	CASSPSNRGYEQYF	TGTGCCAGCAGCCCCAGCAACCGGGGCTACGAGCAGTACTTC
many	TRBV28	-	TRBJ1-2	CASSLGPNGGYTF	TGTGCCAGCAGTTTAGGGCCCAACGGCGGCTACACCTTC
many	TRBV12-3/TRBV12-4	-	TRBJ1-5	CASSLGQRQPQHF	TGTGCCAGCAGTTTGGGACAAAGACAGCCCCAGCATTTT
many	TRBV10-3	-	TRBJ1-2	CAISESGYHGYTF	TGTGCCATCAGTGAGTCAGGGTATCATGGCTACACCTTC
many	TRBV20-1	TRBD1	TRBJ1-5	CSAREGTGGKPQHF	TGCAGTGCTAGAGAAGGGACAGGGGGTAAGCCCCAGCATTTT
-	TRBV20-1	TRBD1	TRBJ1-5	CSASPGQVQHF	TGCAGTGCAAGTCCGGGACAGGTCCAGCATTTT
many	TRBV10-3	-	TRBJ2-6	CAIRDNLNPSGANVLTF	TGTGCCATCAGGGACAACCTGAACCCCTCTGGGGCCAACGTCCTGACTTTC